This TCR beta chain was captured in a study of response to subunit inactivated influenza vaccine (dated by TCRdb to 2016 to 2018). About the investigation overall: Deep quantitative profiling of the T cell receptor repertoire was used in the study to follow responses to a trivalent subunit inactivated influenza vaccine.

What the authors observed across the whole study: The authors proposed that each seasonal influenza vaccination may bring in only a limited number of new T cells.

About this clonotype itself: What antigen it recognizes has not been identified. One base away there is no much larger clone; base qualities are not given.

Library generation was performed with RT-PCR. Sequencing took place on an Illumina HiSeq 2500. The public reads were quality trimmed at Q25 with fastp and then assembled into clones with MiXCR by TCRdb, keeping productive beta chains. Here each entry gathers all rows of one CDR3 protein and keeps the most common genes and DNA. The sample table lists roughly 630,000 distinct CDR3 sequences, around 15% of them with a count of one. The leading ten clones occupy roughly 7.2% of the sample. According to the germline V gene (reference sequence), CDR1 reads DFQATT and CDR2 reads SNEGSKA. Trimming accounts for 0 bases at V and 6 bases at J, while the number of junction bases matched to no gene is 1. CDR3 length: 13 amino acids, cysteine to phenylalanine. Of all the DNA, just the CDR3 is kept, 39 bases in frame from base 1.

The source material was PBMCs from blood, sampled 14 to 15 days before vaccination. This chain is built from TRBV20-1 and TRBJ2-7, and 11 junctional nucleotides match TRBD1. The TCR sequence derives from a man over 45 who received an inactivated influenza vaccine. Donor details come from another sample of the same person, matched by shared clones. The sequenced DNA: TGCAGTGCTAGAGAGGGACAGGGGGGCGAGCAGTACTTC. Its coded protein is CSAREGQGGEQYF.